The rows below give T cell receptor beta chains drawn from one sample of a study of cytomegalovirus exposure and HLA in healthy donors. The data were produced by immunoSEQ multiplex PCR, yet TCRdb's version contains in-frame clones alone and is incomplete. The table records over 150,000 clones, 75% to 85% of them present only once. Sequencing input: PBMCs. All receptors come from a woman between 45 and 60 years old in good health and CMV-seropositive. Each CDR3 is given with its conserved first and last residue. Fields, in order: J gene, V gene, clone size, D gene, CDR3 length, CDR3 DNA, CDR3 protein. D genes are given only for firm matches. The size of a clone is reported for some rows only, either as once, few or many, or as a class for expanded clones.

TRBJ2-1,TRBV5-1,NA,TRBD2,15,TGCGCCAGCAGCTTGGGGTCTAGCGGGGGAAGTGAGCAGTTCTTC,CASSLGSSGGSEQFF
TRBJ1-1,TRBV6-1,NA,NA,12,TGTGCCAGCAGTGAAGGACAGGCGGAAGCTTTCTTT,CASSEGQAEAFF
TRBJ1-2,TRBV6-5,few,NA,12,TGTGCCAGCAAGGAGGGCGGTGGTGGCTACACCTTC,CASKEGGGGYTF
TRBJ2-7,TRBV5-1,NA,TRBD1,13,TGCGCCAGCAGCTCCGGGACAGGGTCGGAGCAGTACTTC,CASSSGTGSEQYF
TRBJ2-7,TRBV19,once,NA,15,TGTGCCAGTAGTACCAACAGGGTTCCCCCCTACGAGCAGTACTTC,CASSTNRVPPYEQYF
TRBJ1-2,TRBV21-1,NA,NA,17,TGTGCCACCCCCTCTTTATTCAGGGGGCCGTCGAACTATGGCTACACCTTC,CATPSLFRGPSNYGYTF
TRBJ2-5,TRBV29-1,NA,NA,11,TGCAGCTCAAGACTAGGAGAGACCCAGTACTTC,CSSRLGETQYF
TRBJ2-7,TRBV5-1,once,TRBD1,13,TGCGCCAGCAATCAGGGGGCGCGAAACGAGCAGTACTTC,CASNQGARNEQYF
TRBJ1-2,TRBV18,NA,NA,18,TGTGCCAGCTCACCCGACGGGGGGACGGGGCCCAAGTTCTATGGCTACACCTTC,CASSPDGGTGPKFYGYTF
TRBJ2-3,TRBV5-1,NA,NA,16,TGCGCCAGCAGCTTCGGGGGTAGGATCGGCACAGATACGCAGTATTTT,CASSFGGRIGTDTQYF
TRBJ1-2,TRBV11-2,NA,TRBD1,15,TGTGCCAGCAGCTTAGGGACAGGGGGGCCTTGGGGCTACACCTTC,CASSLGTGGPWGYTF
TRBJ2-5,TRBV5-6,NA,NA,18,TGTGCCAGCAGCTTGTCTCAGGGGGGCGCGGCCCAAGGAGGGACCCAGTACTTC,CASSLSQGGAAQGGTQYF
TRBJ1-3,TRBV30,NA,NA,17,TGTGCCTGGAGCCAAATAGGCAGGACTTTCGCTGGAAACACCATATATTTT,CAWSQIGRTFAGNTIYF
TRBJ1-1,TRBV5-1,few,NA,14,TGCGCCAGCAGCTTGGTAGGGGGGGGCACTGAAGCTTTCTTT,CASSLVGGGTEAFF
TRBJ2-7,TRBV11-1,NA,NA,11,TGTGCCAGCAGCTCCTTCTACGAGCAGTACTTC,CASSSFYEQYF
TRBJ2-7,TRBV4-2,NA,NA,11,TGTGCCAGCAGACAGTCGAACGAGCAGTACTTC,CASRQSNEQYF
TRBJ2-1,TRBV6-5,NA,TRBD2,15,TGTGCCAGCAGCCAACTAGCGGGGGACTCAGATGAGCAGTTCTTC,CASSQLAGDSDEQFF
TRBJ1-3,TRBV5-6,NA,NA,16,TGTGCCAGCAGCTTGGAGGCGTCAGGCTCTGGAAACACCATATATTTT,CASSLEASGSGNTIYF
TRBJ2-3,TRBV2,NA,TRBD2,15,TGTGCCAGCAGTGAGCAGCGGGAGCGCACAGATACGCAGTATTTT,CASSEQRERTDTQYF
TRBJ2-7,TRBV5-1,NA,TRBD1,12,TGCGCCAGCACCTCGACAGGGTGGGAGCAGTACTTC,CASTSTGWEQYF
TRBJ1-4,TRBV18,NA,TRBD1,15,TGTGCCAGCTCACGCCAGGACAGGGGGCTTGAAAAACTGTTTTTT,CASSRQDRGLEKLFF
TRBJ2-1,TRBV19,NA,TRBD2,14,TGTGCCAGTACCCCGGGACTAGCCGGACGTGAGCAGTTCTTC,CASTPGLAGREQFF
TRBJ1-1,TRBV6-1,once,NA,14,TGTGCCAGCAGTGAATGGTCCGGGAGAACTGAAGCTTTCTTT,CASSEWSGRTEAFF
TRBJ1-1,TRBV11-2,few,NA,14,TGTGCCAGCAGCTTACAGGGGACACGGACTGAAGCTTTCTTT,CASSLQGTRTEAFF
TRBJ2-1,TRBV9,NA,TRBD1,14,TGTGCCAGCGCCGGACCGGGACAGTACAATGAGCAGTTCTTC,CASAGPGQYNEQFF
TRBJ2-5,TRBV18,NA,NA,14,TGTGCCAGCTCACCAGGGGGGTCCGGAGAGACCCAGTACTTC,CASSPGGSGETQYF
TRBJ1-5,TRBV6-6,NA,NA,16,TGTGCCAGCAGTAACAGACAGGATGGGGGCAATCAGCCCCAGCATTTT,CASSNRQDGGNQPQHF
TRBJ1-5,TRBV5-1,NA,NA,14,TGCGCCAGCAGCTTGTCGGGGGATAATCAGCCCCAGCATTTT,CASSLSGDNQPQHF
TRBJ1-1,TRBV11-2,few,NA,13,TGTGCCAGCAGCGCGACAGGGAACACTGAAGCTTTCTTT,CASSATGNTEAFF
TRBJ1-5,TRBV6-1,NA,NA,13,TGTGCCAGCAGATGGACAGATGATCAGCCCCAGCATTTT,CASRWTDDQPQHF
TRBJ1-2,TRBV5-1,once,TRBD1,17,TGCGCCAGCAGCTCCGTCTCGCCGGGACAGGTGCTATATGGCTACACCTTC,CASSSVSPGQVLYGYTF
TRBJ2-3,TRBV6-1,NA,NA,14,TGTGCCAGCAGTGGAGGAGTCGGGGTCCCGAAGCAGTATTTT,CASSGGVGVPKQYF
TRBJ2-3,TRBV21-1,once,NA,15,TGTGCCAGCATCGGTGGACAGGGAAGCACAGATACGCAGTATTTT,CASIGGQGSTDTQYF
TRBJ2-1,TRBV5-1,NA,NA,20,TGCGCCAGCAGCTTAATTGAGAGAACACCAGGGCCTCGCTCCTACAATGAGCAGTTCTTC,CASSLIERTPGPRSYNEQFF
TRBJ1-1,TRBV6-1,NA,NA,13,TGTGCCAGCAGTGAAGTGAGGGACACTGAAGCTTTCTTT,CASSEVRDTEAFF
TRBJ2-5,TRBV6-6,NA,TRBD2,16,TGTGCCAGCAGTTACTCCCTAGCGGGAGGTGGAGAGACCCAGTACTTC,CASSYSLAGGGETQYF
TRBJ2-7,TRBV2,NA,NA,13,TGTGCCAGCAGTGATCGCAGGGGCGGCGAGCAGTACTTC,CASSDRRGGEQYF
TRBJ1-3,TRBV6-6,NA,TRBD1,14,TGTGCCAGCAGTACCGCAGGGGGCGAAAACACCATATATTTT,CASSTAGGENTIYF
TRBJ1-6,TRBV7-9,NA,NA,14,TGTGCCAGCAGCCCAACCGCAGGGCTCTCACCCCTCCACTTT,CASSPTAGLSPLHF
TRBJ2-5,TRBV10-1,NA,NA,17,TGCGCCAGCCCCCGAGGGAGGGCGGGGGTGGGGGCAGAGACCCAGTACTTC,CASPRGRAGVGAETQYF
TRBJ2-7,TRBV18,few,TRBD2,14,TGTGCCAGCTCACAGAAGCGGGAGAACTACGAGCAGTACTTC,CASSQKRENYEQYF
TRBJ2-3,TRBV7-9,NA,TRBD2,14,TGTTCCAGCAGCTTCGCCTCGACGGGGGGTACGCAGTATTTT,CSSSFASTGGTQYF